This TCR beta chain came from a study of cytomegalovirus exposure and HLA in healthy donors. Study as a whole: Earlier, 117 million unique TCR beta sequences were recovered from 200 million or so T cells by an analysis. General study results and limits: Altogether, 170 or so TCR beta chains were recorded as cytomegalovirus-associated.

V lost 0 bases, J lost 4 bases, and 15 bases lay in between. The CDR3 covers 16 residues. The germline V gene has CDR1 SGHRS and CDR2 YFSETQ. 13 Jbeta primers and 60 Vbeta primers were used for the PCR. Sequenced by immunoSEQ multiplex PCR; TCRdb stores in-frame clones only, minus some. This sample has under 100,000 clones, with roughly a tenth found just once. This clone showed up just a few times. No antigen is known for it. Sequencing input: PBMCs. The rearrangement joins TRBV5-1 to TRBJ2-3; D perhaps matches TRBD2 (6 bases). This clonotype was sampled from a man aged 60 to 75 in good health and CMV-seropositive. The CDR3 protein is CASSLGLVGGPDTQYF. CDR3 in DNA: TGCGCCAGCAGCTTGGGTCTGGTCGGGGGTCCAGATACGCAGTATTTT.